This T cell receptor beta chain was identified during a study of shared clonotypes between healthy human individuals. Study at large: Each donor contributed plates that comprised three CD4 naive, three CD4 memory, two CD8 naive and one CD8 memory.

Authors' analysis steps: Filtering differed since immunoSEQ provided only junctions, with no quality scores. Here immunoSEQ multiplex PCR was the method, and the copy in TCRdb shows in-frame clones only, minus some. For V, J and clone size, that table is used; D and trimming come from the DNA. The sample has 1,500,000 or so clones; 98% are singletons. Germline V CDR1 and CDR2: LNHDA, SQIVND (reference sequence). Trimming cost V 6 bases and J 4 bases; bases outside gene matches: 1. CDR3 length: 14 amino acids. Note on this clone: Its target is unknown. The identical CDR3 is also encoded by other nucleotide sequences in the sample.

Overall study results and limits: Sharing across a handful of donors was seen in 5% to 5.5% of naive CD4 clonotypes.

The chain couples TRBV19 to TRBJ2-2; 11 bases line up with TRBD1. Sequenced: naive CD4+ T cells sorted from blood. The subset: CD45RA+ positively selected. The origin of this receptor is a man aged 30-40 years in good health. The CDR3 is CASRGTGGTGELFF. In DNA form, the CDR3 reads TGTGCCAGTAGGGGGACAGGGGGCACCGGGGAGCTGTTTTTT.